This T cell receptor (beta chain) is from a study of cytomegalovirus exposure and HLA in healthy donors (dated 2017 in TCRdb). Concerning the study at large: According to a later analysis, the roughly 130 validation repertoires were produced on the same platform as the 600 to 850 repertoires of the first cohort. The study aimed to test whether cataloging public T cell receptors could reveal signatures of past pathogen exposure. In addition to the first cohort of 666 subjects, a separate validation cohort of approximately 130 different subjects was used. High-throughput TCR immunosequencing, statistical association of individual TCRs with disease status, and machine learning were combined to predict cytomegalovirus infection status.

Preparation of the library involved the immunoSEQ multiplex PCR assay. Regarding the original processing steps: A statistical classification framework was built for diagnosing cytomegalovirus status from the catalog of TCR beta chain sequences. TCRdb re-hosts the immuneACCESS table, in-frame sequences only. Its copies lack some clones; in the studies checked, an unresolved V gene accounts for under half of them, and the cause for the rest is not known. The DNA gave D and trimming, while V, J and clone size come from that table. The sample has over 110,000 clones on record, 70% to 90% of them singletons. The top ten hold 7.5% to 9% of the sample. On this clone: Its antigen remains unidentified. Within one base of it there is no much larger clone, and no base qualities were kept.

The V end loses 5 bases and the J end loses 2 bases, and a stretch of 13 bases separates them. The CDR1 and CDR2 encoded by the germline V gene (reference sequence) are LNHNV and YYDKDF. From the cysteine up to the phenylalanine, the CDR3 has a length of 14 residues. Only CDR3 DNA is held: 42 bases, read in frame from base 1. The donors belonged to the validation cohort of around 120 subjects, which was separate from the roughly 700-subject first cohort. Points the paper makes about the study in general: Most TCR sequences were seen in very few donors, while some public TCRs were found in many individuals. Of the cluster scores, roughly 95% were above 0 in a later analysis, which found that TCRs clustered in the first cohort also tended to co-occur in the 120 or so validation repertoires. A total of about 150 TCR beta chains were listed by the study as associated with cytomegalovirus. A later analysis had no HLA typing for the validation cohort, so co-occurrence there was scored across all 130 or so repertoires. The classifier was reported to diagnose cytomegalovirus status with high specificity and sensitivity in both the original and validation cohorts. In vitro tests confirmed that a few of the cytomegalovirus-associated TCR beta chains recognize cytomegalovirus antigens. The authors suggested that the approach could potentially be generalized to other disease states and immunological phenotypes.

Sequenced sample: PBMCs. This receptor was taken from a man aged 18 to 30 in good health and CMV-seropositive. The chain is assembled from TRBV15 and TRBJ2-7, with TRBD1 as a weak D call on 5 bases. The CDR3 region has the sequence CATSGRTNPYEQYF. The DNA is TGTGCCACCAGCGGGCGGACAAATCCCTACGAGCAGTACTTC.